The present T cell receptor beta chain was sequenced within a study of T cell repertoires in cytomegalovirus infection. Germline CDR1 is MNHEY and CDR2 is SVGEGT. Trimming stripped 6 bases from V and 5 bases from J, with 20 bases between. The CDR3 is 15 residues long. TCRdb fed the reads into MiXCR, producing one record per CDR3 protein. The table lists approximately 56,000 distinct CDR3 sequences, around 19% of them singletons. In the case of this clonotype: The antigen is unknown.

The chain has TRBV6-2 or TRBV6-3 and TRBJ2-7; D is perhaps TRBD2 (5 bases). The material sequenced was CD8+ T cells from cultured PBMCs, taken from culture after CMV antigen stimulation. This clonotype originated in a human donor in good health (CMV status not recorded). Some clones in this sample may be carry-over from other donors' samples. The CDR3 region is CASSHVGETVHEQYF. The CDR3 bases are TGTGCCAGCAGCCACGTCGGGGAAACTGTGCACGAGCAGTACTTC.